This record covers a single T cell receptor (beta chain). This clone has ten or more counts. Its antigen target is currently unknown. For sequencing, equivalent amounts of genomic DNA were input from CVID and control samples. For every sample, a 60 bp segment covering the rearranged TCRbeta CDR3 region was amplified and then sequenced. The immunoSEQ assay, a bias-corrected multiplex PCR combined with high-throughput sequencing, was used to amplify TCRbeta. As for the original processing: Every unique nucleotide sequence counted as a clone and was annotated with V, D and J genes, copy number and frequency. Sequences were labeled productive if in frame, and non-productive if out of frame or containing stop codons. As previously described, Shannon's entropy was used to calculate clonality. The predicted amino acid sequences of productive clones were used to derive the mean CDR3 Kyte-Doolittle hydropathy. Hierarchical clustering of scaled V gene usage was performed with the R hclust function using Manhattan distance and complete linkage. Sharing of clones by CDR3 amino acid sequence was evaluated through resampling of 12 repertoires per group over 100 rounds. Repertoires were searched for more than 55 published EBV-specific and approximately 240 published CMV-specific TCRbeta sequences. Analysis left out a couple of CVID samples that produced under 10,000 sequences, so 35 to 50 CVID repertoires remained. This is the immuneACCESS table as TCRdb keeps it, with only in-frame sequences that have V and J called. A part of the clones is gone; compared with another copy, unresolved V genes explain less than half, and the rest is unexplained. The DNA gave D and trimming, while V, J and clone size come from that table. Listed for this sample are approximately 51,000 clones, none observed only a single time. The biggest ten clones account for about 6.5% of the sample.

These data come from a study of T cell clonality in common variable immunodeficiency (dated by TCRdb to between 2014 and 2017). What the authors observed across the whole study: CVID subjects shared fewer TCRbeta clones with each other than healthy controls did (p < 0.0001). Differences among patients in the CVID cohort limited the correlations between repertoire features and clinical complications. Increased TCRbeta clonality was found in CVID subjects compared with healthy controls (t-test p = 0.018), with the increase being most characteristic of about a third of subjects. Even though DNA input was equal, the average per sample came to approximately 74,000 unique sequences for controls compared with roughly 30,000 for CVID samples. CVID TCRbeta sequences reportedly showed fewer deletions and N-nucleotide insertions and lacked highly modified clones with 13 or more V deletions. It was noted by the authors that sequencing of the repertoires of T cell subpopulations would be needed to clarify the cause of the increased clonality in CVID.

Most CVID patients and most healthy controls were of Caucasian heritage. From each donor, roughly 5 to 8 ml of heparinized peripheral whole blood was collected. TCRbeta CDR3 repertoires were sequenced from genomic DNA of adults with common variable immune deficiency (CVID) and healthy adult controls. There were about 22 healthy adult volunteers in the control group (around twelve female and some ten male), ranging in age from roughly 23 to 75 years, with a mean age of around 33. To isolate peripheral blood mononuclear cells, diluted blood was subjected to density centrifugation over Hypaque 1077 or Ficoll-Paque. Unsorted mononuclear cells served as the source of genomic DNA, which was extracted either by Qiagen column purification or by a centrifugation-based method. The receptor's source is a person aged 18 to 75 in good health. Input material: peripheral blood mononuclear cells.

The CDR3 region: CASSPPEQGGSPLHF. The CDR3 DNA, read in part, is TGTGCCAGCAGCCCGCCAGAGCAGGGTGGTTCACCC. The chain is assembled from TRBV28 and TRBJ1-6; the best D guess is TRBD1, with 5 bases matching. The CDR3 end is not reached by the read, which stops 3 residues before it; the germline J gene fills it in. V is reduced by 6 bases and J by 9 bases, leaving a spacing of 18 bases between them. Including the terminal cysteine and phenylalanine, the CDR3 comprises 15 residues. The 36 bases shown cover part of the CDR3, and their frame starts at base 1. The germline V gene sets CDR1 to MDHEN and CDR2 to SYDVKM.